These 7 T cell receptor beta chains share one sample of origin, sequenced in a study of cytomegalovirus exposure and HLA in healthy donors (dated by TCRdb to the late 2010s). Libraries were built with the immunoSEQ multiplex PCR assay. TCRdb re-hosts the immuneACCESS table, in-frame sequences only. Its copies lack some clones; in the studies checked, an unresolved V gene accounts for under half of them, and the cause for the rest is not known. Here the sample has about 140,000 clones; roughly nine tenths occur a single time. The leading ten clones occupy approximately 3% of the sample. The sample consisted of PBMCs. The receptor set was obtained from a man between 18 and 35 years old in good health and CMV-seronegative.

This chain joins TRBV7-6 and TRBJ2-2; 7 nucleotides match TRBD1. The CDR3 has 15 amino acids. Germline loops: CDR1 SGHVS, CDR2 FNYEAQ. V lost 3 bases and J lost 6; bases outside the gene matches: 7. CDR3 in amino acids: CASSFRDRSPGELFF. The CDR3 region has the DNA TGTGCCAGCAGCTTCCGGGACAGAAGTCCCGGGGAGCTGTTTTTT.

The chain couples TRBV29-1 to TRBJ1-1; D is unclear. CDR1 SQVTM and CDR2 ANQGSEA come from the germline V gene. This CDR3 is 10 amino acids long. The V end lost 4 bases, the J end lost 9 bases, and 9 bases lay between the germline ends. The CDR3 nucleotides are TGCAGCGTTGTCGGAGGAAAAGCTTTCTTT. Residues: CSVVGGKAFF.

The chain couples TRBV7-8 to TRBJ1-1, with D possibly matching TRBD1 (5 bases). CDR1 and CDR2 (germline): SGHVS, FQNEAQ. This CDR3 is built from 15 residues. Trimming pared 2 bases from V and 1 base from J, leaving 11 bases between. CDR3 protein: CASSLRGRANTEAFF. DNA for the CDR3: TGTGCCAGCAGCTTAAGGGGCAGGGCGAACACTGAAGCTTTCTTT. Full variable domain (rest looked up from reference TRBV7-8 and TRBJ1-1): GAGVSQSPRYKVAKRGQDVALRCDPISGHVSLFWYQQALGQGPEFLTYFQNEAQLDKSGLPSDRFFAERPEGSVSTLKIQRTQQEDSAVYLCASSLRGRANTEAFFGQGTRLTVV.

The chain employs TRBV11-2 and TRBJ2-7; a weak D match, TRBD2 (5 bases). With 5 bases removed from V and 3 bases from J, the gap between germline ends came to 14 bases. The CDR3 is 14 residues long. Looked up from germline, CDR1 is SGHAT and CDR2 is FQNNGV. For the CDR3, the DNA is TGTGCCAGCAGCCTCGCATTTGGGAGCTACGAGCAGTACTTC. Translation: CASSLAFGSYEQYF.

The CDR3 here is CASSRLRTDYEQYF. CDR3 in DNA: TGCGCCAGCAGCCGCCTTCGGACAGATTACGAGCAGTACTTC. The chain is built from TRBV4-3 and TRBJ2-7; possibly TRBD1 for D (6 bases). Germline V CDR1 and CDR2: LGHNA, YSLEER. CDR3 size: 14 residues. The V gene lost 4 bases and the J gene lost 4 bases, with 14 bases spanning the gap.

This clone showed up many times. The V gene is TRBV7-9, the J gene TRBJ1-1; D uncertain. The CDR3 has 14 residues. Deletions cut 4 bases from V and 5 bases from J, with 14 bases between. CDR1 is SEHNR, CDR2 FQNEAQ, per germline (reference sequence). The CDR3 bases are TGTGCCAGCAGCTCTCGAGGAGGAGGGACTGAAGCTTTCTTT. As protein: CASSSRGGGTEAFF. The full variable domain, completed using reference TRBV7-9 and TRBJ1-1, is DTGVSQNPRHKITKRGQNVTFRCDPISEHNRLYWYRQTLGQGPEFLTYFQNEAQLEKSRLLSDRFSAERPKGSFSTLEIQRTEQGDSAMYLCASSSRGGGTEAFFGQGTRLTVV.

This clone was picked up one time. The gene calls are TRBV27 and TRBJ2-7; tentatively, D is TRBD1 (6 bases). The CDR3 extends over 15 amino acids. The germline gives CDR1 MNHEY, CDR2 SMNVEV (reference sequence). Trimming removed 2 bases at V and 2 bases at J, with 13 bases between. The CDR3, as DNA: TGTGCCAGCAGTTTAGCCTGGGGGCAGACCTACGAGCAGTACTTC. Translating gives CASSLAWGQTYEQYF.